This T cell receptor beta chain appears in the sequencing data of a study of T-cell reconstitution after alpha-beta-depleted transplantation in children. General study results and limits: T-cell numbers and diversity, one year after transplant, stemmed largely from T cells that were newly produced. Some patients' high day-60 TCRbeta diversity was attributed to recipient cells surviving conditioning. Approximately two months post-transplant, alpha-beta T cells reportedly originated from several hundred expanded graft clones.

Comments on this clonotype: Antigen unknown.

Library preparation (for TCRbeta) was performed with unique molecular identifiers. From the PCR reads, TCRdb called clonotypes with MiXCR, one entry per CDR3 protein. This repertoire shows about a million distinct CDR3 sequences, 25% to 30% found once; its top ten account for approximately 30%. This receptor was obtained from a boy younger than two who had a stem cell transplant for SCID, so the T cells may come from the graft donor. The sample in question was PBMCs, mostly from graft donor cells, obtained 360 days after TCRalphabeta/CD19-depleted stem cell transplant.

CDR3 sequence (DNA): TGCAGTGCTTTGGGACTGGCCATCTCCTACGAGCAGTACTTC. It yields the protein CSALGLAISYEQYF. The rearrangement joins TRBV20-1 to TRBJ2-7; a possible D gene is TRBD2 (6 bases). CDR3 length: 14 amino acids. The ends were cut back, 5 bases at V and 0 bases at J, with 14 bases in the middle. Germline CDR1 and CDR2: DFQATT and SNEGSKA (reference sequence).